Presented here are 10 T cell receptor beta chains from one specimen sequenced in a study of read filtering for tumor transcriptome and immune sequencing. From about 0.4 ug of RNA, a library with molecular barcoded alpha/delta and beta/gamma adaptors was made. TCRdb reprocessed the reads with MiXCR, giving one entry per CDR3 protein. This table holds 25,000 or so distinct CDR3 sequences, more than 20% found once. Sequences were obtained from a population of CD138-negative cells sorted from bone marrow. The receptors were sampled from a donor aged 40 or older with multiple myeloma.

This clonotype was seen repeatedly, ten times or more. The chain recombines TRBV24-1 with TRBJ1-1; D is unresolved. The V end was cut by 7 bases, the J end by 0 bases, with 14 bases between. The CDR3 contains 15 residues. The germline V gene has CDR1 KGHDR and CDR2 SFDVKD. Here the CDR3 reads CATRNSLGLNTEAFF. The CDR3 bases are TGTGCCACCAGAAATAGTTTAGGGTTGAACACTGAAGCTTTCTTT.

This clonotype counts as medium-sized (0.01 to 0.1%). This rearrangement joins TRBV7-9 to TRBJ2-7, with D maybe TRBD2 (6 bases). CDR3 length: 17 amino acids. Trimming stripped 4 bases from V and 1 base from J, with 20 bases between. Looked up from germline, CDR1 is SEHNR and CDR2 is FQNEAQ (reference sequence). CDR3 protein: CASSSGLIGAESYEQYF. The CDR3 coding sequence is TGTGCCAGCAGCTCCGGACTAATTGGGGCAGAGTCCTACGAGCAGTACTTC. Full variable domain (rest looked up from reference TRBV7-9 and TRBJ2-7): DTGVSQNPRHKITKRGQNVTFRCDPISEHNRLYWYRQTLGQGPEFLTYFQNEAQLEKSRLLSDRFSAERPKGSFSTLEIQRTEQGDSAMYLCASSSGLIGAESYEQYFGPGTRLTVT.

This clonotype is labeled medium-sized. The chain recombines TRBV5-1 with TRBJ2-1, with 8 bases aligning to TRBD2. The CDR3 runs 14 residues. Germline V gives CDR1 SGHRS, CDR2 YFSETQ. J lost 7 bases, V lost 2 bases, and 5 bases had no gene match. The CDR3 DNA is TGCGCCAGCAGCTTAGCGGGAGAGGTGAATGAGCAGTTCTTC. Translation gives CASSLAGEVNEQFF.

This clonotype is categorized as medium-sized. The chain links TRBV19 to TRBJ2-7, with 7 positions matching TRBD2. J was trimmed by 2 bases and V by 4 bases; bases with no gene match: 5. In germline, CDR1 is LNHDA, CDR2 SQIVND (reference sequence). This CDR3 is built from 14 residues. The CDR3 loop reads CASSTSGGPYEQYF. CDR3 bases: TGTGCCAGTAGTACTAGCGGAGGGCCCTACGAGCAGTACTTC. Full variable domain (rest looked up from reference TRBV19 and TRBJ2-7): DGGITQSPKYLFRKEGQNVTLSCEQNLNHDAMYWYRQDPGQGLRLIYYSQIVNDFQKGDIAEGYSVSREKKESFPLTVTSAQKNPTAFYLCASSTSGGPYEQYFGPGTRLTVT.

This clonotype was seen many times. The chain recombines TRBV28 with TRBJ1-1; 11 nucleotides line up with TRBD1. Germline trimming cut 5 bases from V and 5 bases from J; bases unmatched to any gene: 10. The CDR3 has 16 residues. CDR1 is MDHEN, CDR2 SYDVKM, per germline. CDR3 residues: CASSRPGQGAGTEAFF. The CDR3 nucleotides read TGTGCCAGCAGTCGCCCCGGACAGGGGGCAGGGACTGAAGCTTTCTTT.

This clonotype was counted at least ten times. The V call is TRBV5-4, the J call TRBJ2-7, with D perhaps TRBD1 or TRBD2 (6 bases each). Germline lookup yields CDR1 SGHNT and CDR2 YYREEE (reference sequence). The CDR3 is made up of 14 amino acids. V lost 2 bases to trimming and J lost 6 bases, with 15 bases between them. The CDR3 DNA sequence: TGTGCCAGCAGCTTAGTCGGGGGCGTCTCCGAGCAGTACTTC. Translation gives CASSLVGGVSEQYF.

This clonotype was counted ten times or more. The rearrangement links TRBV5-1 to TRBJ2-3; D not certain. The CDR3 is made up of 12 amino acids. Germline V gene lookup returns CDR1 SGHRS and CDR2 YFSETQ. V was cut by 3 bases and J by 0 bases, with 2 bases left in between. In nucleotides, the CDR3 is TGCGCCAGCAGCTCTAGCACAGATACGCAGTATTTT. Amino acid sequence: CASSSSTDTQYF.

This clonotype was recorded at least ten times. The chain combines TRBV2 with TRBJ2-1; 11 bases match TRBD2. The CDR3 has 14 residues. Germline V lookup: CDR1 SNHLY, CDR2 FYNNEI. V was clipped by 10 bases and J by 8 bases; unmatched bases: 10. CDR3 sequence: CATHSGRDMYEQFF. The CDR3 DNA sequence: TGTGCCACCCATAGCGGGAGGGACATGTATGAGCAGTTCTTC.

The chain couples TRBV7-8 to TRBJ2-2; D possibly corresponds to TRBD1 (5 bases). CDR1 is SGHVS and CDR2 is FQNEAQ in the germline V gene. The V and J ends lost 5 bases and 1 base respectively, with 17 bases between them. CDR3 length equals 17 residues. DNA for the CDR3: TGTGCCAGCAGCCTAAGTGGGGCGCTGCGGAACACCGGGGAGCTGTTTTTT. As protein: CASSLSGALRNTGELFF.

This clonotype was seen at least ten times. V and J are TRBV24-1 and TRBJ2-2; weak D call: TRBD2 (5 bases). From germline, CDR1 is KGHDR and CDR2 SFDVKD. The V gene lost 7 bases and the J gene lost 6 bases, with 14 bases spanning the gap. The CDR3 extends over 14 amino acids. CDR3 in amino acids: CATRASTGSGELFF. For the CDR3, the DNA is TGTGCCACCAGGGCCTCAACGGGATCCGGGGAGCTGTTTTTT.